The 14 T cell receptor beta chains listed next were all sequenced from one sample in a study of liver allograft versus peripheral blood T cells (dated by TCRdb to the early 2020s). As for the study more broadly: T cell receptor repertoires present within transplanted livers were compared with repertoires in the peripheral blood of liver transplant recipients.

Sequencing was performed on an Illumina MiSeq. TCRdb reanalyzed the raw reads on its own, using fastp at Q25 for trimming and MiXCR for clone calling, and kept in-frame beta chains. Each CDR3 protein gets just one entry, which takes the most common genes and DNA from the rows behind it. This sample gives around 17,000 distinct CDR3 sequences in total; 20% to 25% of them show up just once. In total, the top ten clones hold 10% to 15% of the sample. The receptors here all came from a human patient who had a liver transplant. Some T cells seen after a transplant may have their origin in the graft donor.

This chain joins TRBV30 and TRBJ1-2, with a tentative D call TRBD1 (6 bases). The CDR3 covers 13 residues. Germline V gene sequence: CDR1 GTSNPN, CDR2 SVGIG (reference sequence). V was clipped by 5 bases and J by 4 bases, with 14 bases between them. The CDR3: CAWSGTIAYGYTF. The CDR3 coding sequence is TGTGCCTGGTCCGGGACAATCGCCTATGGCTACACCTTC.

The J gene is TRBJ2-7, the V gene TRBV7-2; a weak D match, TRBD2 (5 bases). The germline CDR1 and CDR2 sequences are SGHTA and FQGNSA. This CDR3 has 14 amino acids. V lost 5 bases to trimming and J lost 4 bases, with 15 bases between them. The CDR3 DNA reads as TGTGCCAGCAGCCTACTAGTTAACGATTACGAGCAGTACTTC. This codes for CASSLLVNDYEQYF.

The chain is built from TRBV11-2 and TRBJ2-1, with D maybe TRBD2 (6 bases). Germline loops: CDR1 SGHAT, CDR2 FQNNGV. CDR3 length: 20 residues. The V gene lost 0 bases and the J gene lost 8 bases, with 29 bases spanning the gap. The CDR3: CASSLDLVRRENVYRHEQFF. In nucleotides, the CDR3 is TGTGCCAGCAGCTTAGATCTCGTGCGCCGGGAGAACGTCTATCGGCATGAGCAGTTCTTC.

By sample share, this clonotype is medium-sized (0.01 to 0.1%). The V and J genes are TRBV18 and TRBJ2-6, with D unclear. V gave up 0 bases and J gave up 3 bases, with 6 bases separating them. This CDR3 spans 15 amino acids. Per the germline V gene, CDR1 is KGHSH and CDR2 is LQKENI. CDR3 in amino acids: CASSPPRSGANVLTF. For the CDR3, the DNA is TGTGCCAGCTCACCACCAAGGAGTGGGGCCAACGTCCTGACTTTC.

A few counts support this clonotype. The V and J genes are TRBV5-6 and TRBJ2-3, with 9 bases fitting TRBD2. The germline gives CDR1 SGHDT, CDR2 YYEEEE. The V and J ends lost 2 bases and 7 bases, in that order; junction bases with no gene match: 5. There are 14 residues in the CDR3. CDR3 DNA: TGTGCCAGCAGCTTAGCGGGAGGTCGACATACGCAGTATTTT. Protein: CASSLAGGRHTQYF.

In its sample, this clonotype ranks as medium-sized. V gene TRBV18 combines with J gene TRBJ1-1; D remains ambiguous. This CDR3 is 11 amino acids long. Germline V gene sequence: CDR1 KGHSH, CDR2 LQKENI. V was trimmed by 2 bases and J by 8 bases, leaving 6 bases between them. In DNA, the CDR3 is TGTGCCAGCTCACCAGACTTCGAAGCTTTCTTT. Translated: CASSPDFEAFF.

This clonotype was counted a few times. This chain links TRBV6-1 with TRBJ1-2; D not resolved. This CDR3 is 13 amino acids long. Trimming stripped 3 bases from V and 2 bases from J, with 7 bases between. Germline assignment: CDR1 MNHNS and CDR2 SASEGT. In DNA form, the CDR3 reads TGTGCCAGCAGTGAGATAGGCAACTATGGCTACACCTTC. As protein: CASSEIGNYGYTF.

Ten or more counts support this clonotype. The J gene is TRBJ1-6, the V gene TRBV27, with 9 bases that match TRBD1. Germline CDR1 is MNHEY and CDR2 is SMNVEV (reference sequence). J gave up 8 bases and V 3 bases, and 8 bases lay outside the gene matches. The CDR3 is 16 amino acids. In nucleotides, the CDR3 is TGTGCCAGCAGTTTGCACACACAGGGGGCCTATTCACCCCTCCACTTT. Its translation is CASSLHTQGAYSPLHF.

The rearrangement links TRBV10-3 to TRBJ2-3; 13 bases match TRBD2. The germline V gene has CDR1 ENHRY and CDR2 SYGVKD. The CDR3 consists of 16 residues. J lost 0 bases, V lost 10 bases, and 7 bases had no gene match. The CDR3 DNA is TGTGCCACCACTAGCGGGAGGGACACTAGCACAGATACGCAGTATTTT. As protein: CATTSGRDTSTDTQYF.

The rearrangement uses TRBV6-1 and TRBJ2-1; possible D gene TRBD2, 5 bases. V gave up 0 bases and J gave up 7 bases, with 19 bases separating them. Germline CDR1 MNHNS, CDR2 SASEGT. The CDR3 has 17 amino acids. In DNA, the CDR3 is TGTGCCAGCAGTGAAGCAGTGAGCGGAGGAACACTAAATGAGCAGTTCTTC. Translating it yields CASSEAVSGGTLNEQFF.

J is TRBJ2-3 and V is TRBV7-9; TRBD2 matches 11 bases. The V gene's germline CDR1 is SEHNR and CDR2 FQNEAQ (reference sequence). The CDR3 extends over 16 amino acids. After removal of 5 bases from V and 2 bases from J, the junction contained 6 bases not matched to a gene. The CDR3 loop is CASSIRLAGNTDTQYF. The DNA for the CDR3 is TGTGCCAGCAGCATCAGACTAGCGGGGAACACAGATACGCAGTATTTT.

The V gene is TRBV5-1, the J gene TRBJ2-7; 8 bases match TRBD1. The CDR3 is 15 residues long. The V gene end was trimmed by 3 bases and the J gene end by 0 bases; junction bases not matched to a gene: 5. Germline CDR1 reads SGHRS; CDR2 reads YFSETQ. CDR3 sequence: CASSSGQGGSYEQYF. The CDR3 DNA reads TGCGCCAGCAGCTCAGGACAGGGCGGCTCCTACGAGCAGTACTTC.

In this sample, this clonotype turned up many times. V gene TRBV19 combines with J gene TRBJ2-2; tentatively, D is TRBD2 (5 bases). V was trimmed by 1 base and J by 11 bases, leaving 11 bases between them. CDR1 is LNHDA and CDR2 is SQIVND in the germline V gene (reference sequence). The CDR3 covers 13 residues. CDR3 bases: TGTGCCAGTAGTATAGCACAGACGGGAGAGCTGTTTTTT. This encodes CASSIAQTGELFF.

The chain links TRBV28 to TRBJ1-2; 8 positions agree with TRBD1. The germline V gene has CDR1 MDHEN and CDR2 SYDVKM. The CDR3 runs to 14 residues. V trimming: 6 bases; J trimming: 7 bases; junction bases outside the gene matches: 10. The CDR3 spells CASRTDRQGFGYTF. Here the CDR3 DNA reads TGTGCCAGCAGAACCGACCGACAGGGGTTTGGCTACACCTTC.